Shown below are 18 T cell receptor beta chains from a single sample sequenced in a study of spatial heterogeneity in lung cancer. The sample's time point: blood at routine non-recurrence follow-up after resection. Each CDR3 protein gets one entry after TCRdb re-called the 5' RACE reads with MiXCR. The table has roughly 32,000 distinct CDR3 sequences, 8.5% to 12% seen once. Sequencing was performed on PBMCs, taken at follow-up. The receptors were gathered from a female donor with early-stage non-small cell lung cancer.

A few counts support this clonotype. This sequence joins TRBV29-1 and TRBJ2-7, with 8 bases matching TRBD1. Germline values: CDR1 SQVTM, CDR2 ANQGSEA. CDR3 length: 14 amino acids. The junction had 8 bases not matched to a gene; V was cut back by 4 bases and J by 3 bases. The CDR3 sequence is CSVVPGGTFYEQYF. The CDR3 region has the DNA TGCAGCGTTGTTCCAGGGGGCACCTTCTACGAGCAGTACTTC.

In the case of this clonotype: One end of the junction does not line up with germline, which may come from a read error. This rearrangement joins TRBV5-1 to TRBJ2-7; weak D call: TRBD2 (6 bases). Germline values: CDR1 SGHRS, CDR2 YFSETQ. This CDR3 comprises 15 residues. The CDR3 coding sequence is TGCGCCAGCAGCTTGCGTCGGGACTCAGTCTACAAGCAGTACTTC. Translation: CASSLRRDSVYKQYF.

CDR3 coding DNA: TGCAGTGCGGGTGGACAGGCGGGGTATCAGCCCCAGCATTTT. Residues: CSAGGQAGYQPQHF. This sequence joins TRBV20-1 and TRBJ1-5; TRBD1 agrees at 7 bases. Germline-derived CDR1 and CDR2 are DFQATT and SNEGSKA (reference sequence). V dropped 6 bases and J dropped 5; count of bases not matched to a gene: 10. This CDR3 contains 14 residues.

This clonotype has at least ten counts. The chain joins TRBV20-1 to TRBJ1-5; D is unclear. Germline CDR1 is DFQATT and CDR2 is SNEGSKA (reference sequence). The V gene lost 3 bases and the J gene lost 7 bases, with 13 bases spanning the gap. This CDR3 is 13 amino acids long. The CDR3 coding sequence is TGCAGTGCTAGTCCCTCAGCGCTGCAGCCCCAGCATTTT. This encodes CSASPSALQPQHF.

In nucleotides, the CDR3 is TGCGCCAGCAGCCAAGATCCGGGACCAGTAAGCAATCAGCCCCAGCATTTT. Translated, it gives CASSQDPGPVSNQPQHF. V and J are TRBV4-3 and TRBJ1-5, with D possibly being TRBD1 (5 bases). V lost 0 bases and J 1 base, leaving 13 bases between the germline ends. There are 17 residues in the CDR3. Germline V gene sequence: CDR1 LGHNA, CDR2 YSLEER.

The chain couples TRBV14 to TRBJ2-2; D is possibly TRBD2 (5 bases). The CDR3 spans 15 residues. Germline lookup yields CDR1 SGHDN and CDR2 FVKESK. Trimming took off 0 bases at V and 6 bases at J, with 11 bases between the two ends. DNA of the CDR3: TGTGCCAGCAGCCAAGACAGGAGGTTTCCCGGGGAGCTGTTTTTT. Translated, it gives CASSQDRRFPGELFF.

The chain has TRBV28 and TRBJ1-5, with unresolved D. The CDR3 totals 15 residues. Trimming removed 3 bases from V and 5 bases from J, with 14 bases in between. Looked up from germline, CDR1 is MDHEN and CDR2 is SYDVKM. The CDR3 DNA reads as TGTGCCAGCAGTTTCCGTACAGAAGAGGATCAGCCCCAGCATTTT. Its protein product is CASSFRTEEDQPQHF.

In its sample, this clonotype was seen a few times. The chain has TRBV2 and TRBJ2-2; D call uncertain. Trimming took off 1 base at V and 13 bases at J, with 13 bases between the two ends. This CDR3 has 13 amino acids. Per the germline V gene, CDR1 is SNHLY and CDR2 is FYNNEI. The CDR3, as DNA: TGTGCCAGCAGTGAAGTCAACCCCGGCTGGCTGTTTTTT. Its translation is CASSEVNPGWLFF.

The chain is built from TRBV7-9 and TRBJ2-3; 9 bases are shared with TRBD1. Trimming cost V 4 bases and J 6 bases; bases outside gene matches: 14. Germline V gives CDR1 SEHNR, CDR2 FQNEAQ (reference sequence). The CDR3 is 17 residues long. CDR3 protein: CASSSAGTGFVWDTQYF. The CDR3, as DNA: TGTGCCAGCAGCTCCGCCGGGACAGGGTTCGTTTGGGATACGCAGTATTTT.

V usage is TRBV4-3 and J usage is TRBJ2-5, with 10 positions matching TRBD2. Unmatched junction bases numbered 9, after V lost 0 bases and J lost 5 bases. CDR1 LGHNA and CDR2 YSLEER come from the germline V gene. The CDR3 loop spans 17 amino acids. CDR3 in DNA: TGCGCCAGCAGCCAAGACCGGACTAGCGGACCACAGGAGACCCAGTACTTC. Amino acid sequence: CASSQDRTSGPQETQYF.

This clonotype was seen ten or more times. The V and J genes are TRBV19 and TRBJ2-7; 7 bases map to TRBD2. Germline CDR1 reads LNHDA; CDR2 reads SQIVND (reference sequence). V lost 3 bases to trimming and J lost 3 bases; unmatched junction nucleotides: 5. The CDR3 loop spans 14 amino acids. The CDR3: CASSIGGRGYEQYF. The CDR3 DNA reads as TGTGCCAGTAGTATTGGCGGGAGAGGCTACGAGCAGTACTTC.

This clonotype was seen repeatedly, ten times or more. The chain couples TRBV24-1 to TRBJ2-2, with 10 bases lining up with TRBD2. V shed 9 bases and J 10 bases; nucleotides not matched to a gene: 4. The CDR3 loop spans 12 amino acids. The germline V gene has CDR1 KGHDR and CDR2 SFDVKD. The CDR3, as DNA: TGTGCCACCCGGACTAGCGGTCCGGAGCTGTTTTTT. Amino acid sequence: CATRTSGPELFF.

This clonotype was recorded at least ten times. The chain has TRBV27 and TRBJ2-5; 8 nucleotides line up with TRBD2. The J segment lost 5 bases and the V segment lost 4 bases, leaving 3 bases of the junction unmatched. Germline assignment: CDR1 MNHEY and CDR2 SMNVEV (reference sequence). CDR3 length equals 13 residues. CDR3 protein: CASSSGLEETQYF. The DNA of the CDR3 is TGTGCCAGCAGTTCGGGACTAGAGGAGACCCAGTACTTC.

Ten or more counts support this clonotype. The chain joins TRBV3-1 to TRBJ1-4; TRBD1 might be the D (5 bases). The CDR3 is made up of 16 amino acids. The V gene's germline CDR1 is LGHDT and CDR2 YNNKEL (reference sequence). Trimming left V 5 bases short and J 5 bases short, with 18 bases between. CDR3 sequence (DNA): TGTGCCAGCAGCGACCAGGGCATACAACTAAATGAAAAACTGTTTTTT. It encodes CASSDQGIQLNEKLFF.

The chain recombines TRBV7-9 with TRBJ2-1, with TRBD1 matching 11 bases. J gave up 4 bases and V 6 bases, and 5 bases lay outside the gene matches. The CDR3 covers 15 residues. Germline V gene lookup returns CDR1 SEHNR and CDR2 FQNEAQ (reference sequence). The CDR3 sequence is CASRPGTGGYNEQFF. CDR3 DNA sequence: TGTGCCAGCAGACCCGGGACAGGGGGATACAATGAGCAGTTCTTC. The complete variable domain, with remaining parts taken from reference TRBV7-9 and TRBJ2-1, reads DTGVSQNPRHKITKRGQNVTFRCDPISEHNRLYWYRQTLGQGPEFLTYFQNEAQLEKSRLLSDRFSAERPKGSFSTLEIQRTEQGDSAMYLCASRPGTGGYNEQFFGPGTRLTVL.

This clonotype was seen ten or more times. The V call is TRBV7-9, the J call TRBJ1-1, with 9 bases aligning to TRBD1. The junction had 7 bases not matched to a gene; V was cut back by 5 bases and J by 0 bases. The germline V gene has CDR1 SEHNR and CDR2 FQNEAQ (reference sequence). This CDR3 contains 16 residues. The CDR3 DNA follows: TGTGCCAGCAGCCCAGCCGGGACAGGGCTGAACACTGAAGCTTTCTTT. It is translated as CASSPAGTGLNTEAFF.

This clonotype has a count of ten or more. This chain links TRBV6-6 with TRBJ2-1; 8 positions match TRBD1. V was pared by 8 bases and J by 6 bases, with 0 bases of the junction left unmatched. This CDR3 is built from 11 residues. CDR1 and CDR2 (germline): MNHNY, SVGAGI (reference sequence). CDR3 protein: CASGQGNEQFF. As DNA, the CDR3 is TGTGCCAGCGGACAGGGCAATGAGCAGTTCTTC.

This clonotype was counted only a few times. The CDR3 DNA sequence: TGTGCCAGCAGCTTACAGGCTAGCGGGGGTGAACTGTTCTTC. Encoded protein: CASSLQASGGELFF. The V and J genes are TRBV7-3 and TRBJ2-1, with 10 positions matching TRBD2. With V trimmed by 2 bases and J by 15 bases, 10 bases remained unmatched. The germline CDR1 and CDR2 sequences are SGHTA and FQGTGA. The CDR3 sequence is 14 residues long.